Shown below are 18 T cell receptor beta chains from a single sample sequenced in a study of cytomegalovirus exposure and HLA in healthy donors. PCR used 60 Vbeta primers and 13 Jbeta primers. Clones were read by immunoSEQ multiplex PCR, and TCRdb kept only the in-frame ones, dropping some. Among about 190,000 clones listed, around 85% were seen once. The specimen sequenced was PBMCs. These receptors came from a man aged 40-50 years in good health and CMV-seropositive.

This clone was seen once. V gene TRBV29-1 combines with J gene TRBJ2-7; D remains ambiguous. There are 11 residues in the CDR3. Trimming took off 4 bases at V and 5 bases at J, with 9 bases between the two ends. The germline V gene has CDR1 SQVTM and CDR2 ANQGSEA. The CDR3 DNA is TGCAGCGTTGTCTCTTACAACGAGCAGTACTTC. This gives the protein CSVVSYNEQYF.

The chain has TRBV9 and TRBJ2-7; D might be TRBD2 (6 bases). CDR1 is SGDLS, CDR2 YYNGEE, per germline. V lost 0 bases, J lost 3 bases, and 13 bases lay in between. This CDR3 is 15 amino acids long. CDR3: CASSVDGGFFYEQYF. The DNA of the CDR3 is TGTGCCAGCAGCGTAGACGGGGGATTCTTCTACGAGCAGTACTTC.

V usage is TRBV5-1 and J usage is TRBJ2-2; the D gene is possibly TRBD2 (6 bases). The CDR3 consists of 15 residues. CDR1 and CDR2 (germline): SGHRS, YFSETQ. Trimming took off 1 base at V and 2 bases at J, with 9 bases between the two ends. CDR3 nucleotide sequence: TGCGCCAGCAGCTTGAACGGGGGAAACACCGGGGAGCTGTTTTTT. Translation: CASSLNGGNTGELFF.

J is TRBJ1-2 and V is TRBV15; D possibly corresponds to TRBD1 (6 bases). Germline V CDR1 and CDR2: LNHNV, YYDKDF (reference sequence). The CDR3 length is 15 residues. V lost 2 bases and J 4 bases, leaving 14 bases between the germline ends. The chain's CDR3 is CATSRPSGVGYGYTF. CDR3 nucleotide sequence: TGTGCCACCAGCAGACCGTCAGGGGTCGGCTATGGCTACACCTTC. Supplemented by reference TRBV15 and TRBJ1-2, the full variable domain reads DAMVIQNPRYQVTQFGKPVTLSCSQTLNHNVMYWYQQKSSQAPKLLFHYYDKDFNNEADTPDNFQSRRPNTSFCFLDIRSPGLGDTAMYLCATSRPSGVGYGYTFGSGTRLTVV.

The rearrangement uses TRBV5-1 and TRBJ1-2, with a tentative D call TRBD1 (6 bases). The V end lost 3 bases, the J end lost 4 bases, and 10 bases lay between the germline ends. From germline, CDR1 is SGHRS and CDR2 YFSETQ. There are 13 residues in the CDR3. CDR3: CASSSGQLYGYTF. For the CDR3, the DNA is TGCGCCAGCAGCTCAGGACAGCTCTATGGCTACACCTTC.

V is TRBV9 and J is TRBJ2-3; 9 bases agree with TRBD2. V trimming: 0 bases; J trimming: 4 bases; junction bases outside the gene matches: 6. This CDR3 spans 16 amino acids. Germline loops: CDR1 SGDLS, CDR2 YYNGEE. CDR3 DNA sequence: TGTGCCAGCAGCGTAGAGGGCGGGGGGGGAGCAGATACGCAGTATTTT. Translated, it gives CASSVEGGGGADTQYF.

In its sample, this clone was seen once. J is TRBJ1-3 and V is TRBV9; 12 bases align to TRBD1. The CDR3 sequence is 19 residues long. V dropped 3 bases and J dropped 1; count of bases not matched to a gene: 11. Germline CDR1 is SGDLS and CDR2 is YYNGEE. The CDR3 bases are TGTGCCAGCAGCGGCCGGGACAGGGGGCCCGTCGGGTCTGGAAACACCATATATTTT. Its protein product is CASSGRDRGPVGSGNTIYF.

Turning to this clone: A junction boundary mismatches the germline segment, possibly from a read error. The chain combines TRBV7-9 with TRBJ1-1; possible D gene TRBD1, 5 bases. From germline, CDR1 is SEHNR and CDR2 FQNEAQ (reference sequence). CDR3 length: 14 amino acids. Written as DNA, the CDR3 is TGTGCCAGCAGCTTAACCCCAGGGAACGCTGAAGCTTTCTTT. It is translated as CASSLTPGNAEAFF.

The chain is built from TRBV9 and TRBJ1-1, with D unclear. Germline CDR1 is SGDLS and CDR2 is YYNGEE. The length of the CDR3 is 15 residues. The germline V and J ends were trimmed by 4 bases and 6 bases, with 19 bases remaining between them. The CDR3 is CASSPQPGGIAEAFF. CDR3 nucleotide sequence: TGTGCCAGCAGCCCCCAACCGGGCGGGATAGCTGAAGCTTTCTTT.

The chain links TRBV28 to TRBJ1-1, with D perhaps matching TRBD1 (5 bases). This CDR3 has 12 amino acids. Germline V gene lookup returns CDR1 MDHEN and CDR2 SYDVKM. Trimming took 7 bases from V and 7 from J, leaving 13 bases between them. CDR3 protein: CASTDRRDEAFF. The CDR3 nucleotides read TGTGCCAGCACCGACAGAAGGGATGAAGCTTTCTTT.

The chain is built from TRBV5-6 and TRBJ1-6; 8 bases fit TRBD1. In germline, CDR1 is SGHDT, CDR2 YYEEEE. The CDR3 covers 15 residues. Trimming cost V 4 bases and J 2 bases; bases outside gene matches: 2. CDR3: CASSLQGAYNSPLHF. For the CDR3, the DNA is TGTGCCAGCAGCCTACAGGGGGCCTATAATTCACCCCTCCACTTT.

The V gene is TRBV14, the J gene TRBJ1-1; D is ambiguous. In germline, CDR1 is SGHDN, CDR2 FVKESK. CDR3 size: 16 residues. V lost 4 bases and J lost 5, with 20 bases in between. CDR3 bases: TGTGCCAGCAGCCGATTCGCGTCCTTCGGGTTGACTGAAGCTTTCTTT. It encodes CASSRFASFGLTEAFF.

This clone was counted a few times. The genes are TRBV10-3 and TRBJ1-1; 10 bases map to TRBD1. The CDR3 loop spans 13 amino acids. V dropped 5 bases and J dropped 10; count of bases not matched to a gene: 7. Germline V gene sequence: CDR1 ENHRY, CDR2 SYGVKD. CDR3 in DNA: TGTGCCATCAGTCCGGGACAGGGGCCTGGAGCTTTCTTT. Protein sequence: CAISPGQGPGAFF.

This clone has only a few counts. The DNA of the CDR3 is TGTGCCATCAGTTTGAGCATGAACACTGAAGCTTTCTTT. Translating gives CAISLSMNTEAFF. The V gene is TRBV10-3, the J gene TRBJ1-1; D is undetermined. In germline, CDR1 is ENHRY, CDR2 SYGVKD. V lost 5 bases, J lost 0 bases, and 7 bases lay in between. The CDR3 is 13 residues long.

The chain is built from TRBV5-1 and TRBJ2-7; 8 nucleotides line up with TRBD1. The CDR3 totals 15 residues. Losses at the gene ends were 4 bases for V and 2 bases for J; bases not matched to a gene: 8. The germline gives CDR1 SGHRS, CDR2 YFSETQ. The CDR3 loop is CASSAEGQGPYEQYF. As DNA, the CDR3 is TGCGCCAGCAGCGCCGAAGGACAGGGACCCTACGAGCAGTACTTC.

This chain uses TRBV7-8 with TRBJ2-5, with 9 nucleotides matching TRBD1. The junction had 4 bases not matched to a gene; V was cut back by 1 base and J by 4 bases. This CDR3 comprises 15 residues. Germline V gives CDR1 SGHVS, CDR2 FQNEAQ. CDR3 loop: CASSLDTGGVETQYF. As DNA, the CDR3 is TGTGCCAGCAGCTTAGATACAGGGGGCGTAGAGACCCAGTACTTC. Full variable domain (remainder filled in from reference TRBV7-8 and TRBJ2-5): GAGVSQSPRYKVAKRGQDVALRCDPISGHVSLFWYQQALGQGPEFLTYFQNEAQLDKSGLPSDRFFAERPEGSVSTLKIQRTQQEDSAVYLCASSLDTGGVETQYFGPGTRLLVL.

The chain is built from TRBV5-6 and TRBJ1-2, with a tentative D call TRBD1 (5 bases). The CDR3 spans 14 residues. CDR1 SGHDT and CDR2 YYEEEE come from the germline V gene. The ends were cut back, 0 bases at V and 1 base at J, with 7 bases in the middle. In DNA, the CDR3 is TGTGCCAGCAGCTTGGGGACAAATAACTATGGCTACACCTTC. Translating gives CASSLGTNNYGYTF. The whole variable domain, filled in from reference TRBV5-6 and TRBJ1-2, reads DAGVTQSPTHLIKTRGQQVTLRCSPKSGHDTVSWYQQALGQGPQFIFQYYEEEERQRGNFPDRFSGHQFPNYSSELNVNALLLGDSALYLCASSLGTNNYGYTFGSGTRLTVV.

J is TRBJ1-4 and V is TRBV4-3; D call uncertain. CDR1 is LGHNA, CDR2 YSLEER, per germline. The V end was cut by 3 bases, the J end by 4 bases, with 9 bases between. The CDR3 covers 14 residues. The CDR3 protein is CASSHLGGNEKLFF. Here the CDR3 DNA reads TGCGCCAGCAGCCACCTAGGAGGTAATGAAAAACTGTTTTTT.